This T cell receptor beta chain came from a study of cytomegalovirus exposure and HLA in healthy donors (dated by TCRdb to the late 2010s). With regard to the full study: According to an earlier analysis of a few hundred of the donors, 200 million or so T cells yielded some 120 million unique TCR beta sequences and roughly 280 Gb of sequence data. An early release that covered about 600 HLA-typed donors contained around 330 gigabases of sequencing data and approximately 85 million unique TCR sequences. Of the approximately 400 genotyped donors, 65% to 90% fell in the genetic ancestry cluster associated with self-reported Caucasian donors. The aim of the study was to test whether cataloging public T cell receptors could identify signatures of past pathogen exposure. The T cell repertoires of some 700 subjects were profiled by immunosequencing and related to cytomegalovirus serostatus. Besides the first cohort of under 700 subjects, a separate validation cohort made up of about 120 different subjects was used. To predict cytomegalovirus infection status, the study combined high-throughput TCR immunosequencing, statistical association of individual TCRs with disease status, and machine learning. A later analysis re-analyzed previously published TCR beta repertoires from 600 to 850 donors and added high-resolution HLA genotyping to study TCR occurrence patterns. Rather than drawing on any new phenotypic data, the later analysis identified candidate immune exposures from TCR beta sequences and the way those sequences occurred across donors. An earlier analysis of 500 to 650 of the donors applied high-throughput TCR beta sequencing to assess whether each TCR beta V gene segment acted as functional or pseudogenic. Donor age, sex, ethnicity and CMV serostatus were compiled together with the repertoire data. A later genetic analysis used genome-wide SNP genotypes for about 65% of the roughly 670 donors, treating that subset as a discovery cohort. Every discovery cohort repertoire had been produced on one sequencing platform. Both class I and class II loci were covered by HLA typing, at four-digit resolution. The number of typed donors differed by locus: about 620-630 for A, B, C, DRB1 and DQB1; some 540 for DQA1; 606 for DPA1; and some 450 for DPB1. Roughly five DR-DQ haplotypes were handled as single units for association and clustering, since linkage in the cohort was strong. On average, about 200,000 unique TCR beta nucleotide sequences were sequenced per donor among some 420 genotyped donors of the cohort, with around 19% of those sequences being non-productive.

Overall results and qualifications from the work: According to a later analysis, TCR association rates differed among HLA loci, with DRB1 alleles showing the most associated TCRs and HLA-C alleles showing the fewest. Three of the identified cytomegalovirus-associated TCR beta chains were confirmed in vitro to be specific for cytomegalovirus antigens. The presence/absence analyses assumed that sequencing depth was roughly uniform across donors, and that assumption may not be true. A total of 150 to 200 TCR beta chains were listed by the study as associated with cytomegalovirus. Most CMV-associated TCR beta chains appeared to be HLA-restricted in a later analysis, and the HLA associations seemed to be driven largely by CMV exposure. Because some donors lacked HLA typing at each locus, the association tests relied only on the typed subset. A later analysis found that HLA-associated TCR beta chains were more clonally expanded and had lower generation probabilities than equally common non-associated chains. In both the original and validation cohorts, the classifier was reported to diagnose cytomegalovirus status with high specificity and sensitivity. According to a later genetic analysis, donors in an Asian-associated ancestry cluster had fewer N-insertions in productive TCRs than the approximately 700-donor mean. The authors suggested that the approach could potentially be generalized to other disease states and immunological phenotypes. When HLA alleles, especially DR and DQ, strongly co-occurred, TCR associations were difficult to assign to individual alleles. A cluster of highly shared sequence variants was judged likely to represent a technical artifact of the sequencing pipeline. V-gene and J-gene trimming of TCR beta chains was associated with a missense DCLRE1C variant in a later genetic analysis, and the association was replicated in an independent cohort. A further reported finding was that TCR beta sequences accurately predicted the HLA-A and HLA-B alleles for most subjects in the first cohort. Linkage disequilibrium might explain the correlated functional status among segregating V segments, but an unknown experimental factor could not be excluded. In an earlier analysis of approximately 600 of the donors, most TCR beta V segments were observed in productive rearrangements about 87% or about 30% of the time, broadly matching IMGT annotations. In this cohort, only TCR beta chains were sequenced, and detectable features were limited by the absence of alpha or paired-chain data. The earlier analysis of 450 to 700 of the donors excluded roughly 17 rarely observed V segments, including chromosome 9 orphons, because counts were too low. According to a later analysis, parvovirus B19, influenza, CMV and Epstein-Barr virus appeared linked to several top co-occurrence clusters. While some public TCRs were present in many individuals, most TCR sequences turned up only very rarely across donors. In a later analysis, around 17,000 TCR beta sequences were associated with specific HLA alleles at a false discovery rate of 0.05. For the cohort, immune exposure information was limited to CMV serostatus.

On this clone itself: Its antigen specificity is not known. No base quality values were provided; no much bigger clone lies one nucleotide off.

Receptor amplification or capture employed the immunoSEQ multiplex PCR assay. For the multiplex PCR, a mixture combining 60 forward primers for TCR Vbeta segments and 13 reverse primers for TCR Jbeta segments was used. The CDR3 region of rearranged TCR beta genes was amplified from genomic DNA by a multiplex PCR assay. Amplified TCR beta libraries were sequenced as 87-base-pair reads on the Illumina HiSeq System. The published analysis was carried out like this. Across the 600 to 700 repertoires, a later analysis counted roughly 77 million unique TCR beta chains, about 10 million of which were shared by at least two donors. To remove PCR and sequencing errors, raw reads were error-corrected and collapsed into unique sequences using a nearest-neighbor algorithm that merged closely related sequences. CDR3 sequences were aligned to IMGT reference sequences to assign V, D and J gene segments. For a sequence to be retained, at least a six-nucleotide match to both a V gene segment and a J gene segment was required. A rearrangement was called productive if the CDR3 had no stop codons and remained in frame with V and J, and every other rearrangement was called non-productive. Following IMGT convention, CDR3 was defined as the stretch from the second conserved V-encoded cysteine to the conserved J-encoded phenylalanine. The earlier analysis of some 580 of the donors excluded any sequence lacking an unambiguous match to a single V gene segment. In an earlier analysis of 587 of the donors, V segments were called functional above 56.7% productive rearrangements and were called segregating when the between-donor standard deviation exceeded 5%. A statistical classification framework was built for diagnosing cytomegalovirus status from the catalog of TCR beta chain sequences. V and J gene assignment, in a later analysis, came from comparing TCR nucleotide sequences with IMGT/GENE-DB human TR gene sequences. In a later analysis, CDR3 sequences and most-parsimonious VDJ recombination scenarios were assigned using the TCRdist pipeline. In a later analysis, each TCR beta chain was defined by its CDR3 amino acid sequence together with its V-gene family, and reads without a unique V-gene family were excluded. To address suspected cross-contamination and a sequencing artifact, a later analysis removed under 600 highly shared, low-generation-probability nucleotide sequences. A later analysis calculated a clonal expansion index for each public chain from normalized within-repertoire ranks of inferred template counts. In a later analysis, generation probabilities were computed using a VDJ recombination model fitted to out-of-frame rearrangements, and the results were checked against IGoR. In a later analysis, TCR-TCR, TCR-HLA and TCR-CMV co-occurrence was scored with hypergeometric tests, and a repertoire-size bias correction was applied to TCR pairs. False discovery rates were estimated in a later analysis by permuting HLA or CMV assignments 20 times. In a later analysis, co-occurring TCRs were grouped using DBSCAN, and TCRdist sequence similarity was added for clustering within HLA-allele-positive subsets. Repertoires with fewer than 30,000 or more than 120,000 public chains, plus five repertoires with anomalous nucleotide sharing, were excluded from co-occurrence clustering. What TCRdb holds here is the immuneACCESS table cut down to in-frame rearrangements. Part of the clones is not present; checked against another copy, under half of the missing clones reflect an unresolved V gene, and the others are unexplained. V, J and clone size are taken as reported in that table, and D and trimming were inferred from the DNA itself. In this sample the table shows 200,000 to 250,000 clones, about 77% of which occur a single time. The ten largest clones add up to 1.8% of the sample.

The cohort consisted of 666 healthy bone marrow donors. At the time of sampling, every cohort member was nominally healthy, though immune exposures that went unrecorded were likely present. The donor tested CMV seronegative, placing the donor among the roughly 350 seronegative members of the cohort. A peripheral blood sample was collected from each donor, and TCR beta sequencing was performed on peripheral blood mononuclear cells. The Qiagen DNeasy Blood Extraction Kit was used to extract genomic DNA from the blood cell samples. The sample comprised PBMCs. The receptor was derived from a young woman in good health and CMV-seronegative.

The CDR3 has the sequence CASSQIAGVVYNEQFF. The DNA sequence follows: TGTGCCAGCAGCCAAATAGCGGGAGTAGTCTACAATGAGCAGTTCTTC. The chain employs TRBV14 and TRBJ2-1; 9 central nucleotides agree with TRBD2. For this chain, trimming is 2 bases at the V end and 3 bases at the J end, and the number of junction bases without a gene match is 5. CDR1 and CDR2, looked up from the germline V gene, are SGHDN and FVKESK. The CDR3 sequence holds 16 residues, the cysteine and phenylalanine included. Only CDR3 DNA remains: 48 bases, in frame from the first base. Reference TRBV14 and TRBJ2-1 proteins supply the regions before and after the CDR3; the full variable domain is: EAGVTQFPSHSVIEKGQTVTLRCDPISGHDNLYWYRRVMGKEIKFLLHFVKESKQDESGMPNNRFLAERTGGTYSTLKVQPAELEDSGVYFCASSQIAGVVYNEQFFGPGTRLTVL.